Each of the 17 T cell receptor beta chains below was sequenced from the same sample in a study of T cell repertoires in cytomegalovirus infection. MiXCR, run by TCRdb on the reads, gives a single entry per CDR3 protein. The sample shows approximately 220,000 distinct CDR3 sequences, approximately 40% of them seen only once. These receptors' targets are unknown. The sequencing used CD8+ T cells from cultured PBMCs, collected from culture after CMV antigen stimulation. The receptors come from a human donor in good health (CMV status not recorded). Some clones in this sample may be carry-over from other donors' samples.

This chain joins TRBV28 and TRBJ2-7; no definite D call. Between the trimmed V and J ends, which lost 5 bases and 7 bases, there was a span of 12 bases. CDR3 length equals 12 residues. Germline V gene lookup returns CDR1 MDHEN and CDR2 SYDVKM. CDR3: CASSVGPREQYF. For the CDR3, the DNA is TGTGCCAGCAGTGTAGGGCCGCGGGAGCAGTACTTC.

The V and J genes are TRBV11-2 and TRBJ2-3; tentatively, D is TRBD1 or TRBD2 (5 bases each). This CDR3 contains 19 residues. Germline CDR1 SGHAT, CDR2 FQNNGV. Between the trimmed V and J ends, which lost 2 bases and 1 base, there was a span of 22 bases. The CDR3 sequence: CASSLNRFTRDPGTDTQYF. CDR3 sequence (DNA): TGTGCCAGCAGCTTAAACAGGTTTACACGGGACCCCGGCACAGATACGCAGTATTTT.

This sequence joins TRBV27 and TRBJ2-1, with D perhaps being TRBD1 or TRBD2 (5 bases each). Germline-derived CDR1 and CDR2 are MNHEY and SMNVEV (reference sequence). V dropped 9 bases and J dropped 0 bases, with 12 bases sitting between them. The CDR3 is 14 amino acids. This CDR3 reads CASRDGDSYNEQFF. The CDR3 DNA sequence: TGTGCCAGTAGGGACGGGGACTCCTACAATGAGCAGTTCTTC.

This chain joins TRBV12-3 or TRBV12-4 and TRBJ2-3, with D perhaps assigned TRBD1 or TRBD2 (6 bases each). The CDR3 consists of 14 residues. The V and J ends lost 5 bases and 0 bases respectively, with 9 bases between them. The chain's CDR3 is CASSRGRSTDTQYF. The CDR3 coding sequence is TGTGCCAGCAGTCGGGGGCGAAGCACAGATACGCAGTATTTT.

This chain uses TRBV6-6 with TRBJ1-5; D is unclear. Trimming left V 7 bases short and J 3 bases short, with 13 bases between. Germline V gives CDR1 MNHNY, CDR2 SVGAGI (reference sequence). The CDR3 covers 14 residues. CDR3 region: CASTPLYDNQPQHF. CDR3 nucleotides: TGTGCCAGCACCCCCCTATATGACAATCAGCCCCAGCATTTT.

In this sample, this clonotype turned up many times. CDR3: CASSLGSGPSSYNEQFF. In DNA, the CDR3 is TGTGCCAGCAGCTTAGGGAGCGGGCCTAGCTCCTACAATGAGCAGTTCTTC. The chain links TRBV7-6 to TRBJ2-1; possible D gene TRBD2, 6 bases. This CDR3 spans 17 amino acids. The V and J ends lost 1 base and 0 bases respectively, with 13 bases between them. Germline CDR1 is SGHVS and CDR2 is FNYEAQ.

With regard to this clonotype: Germline is not matched at one junction end, which may reflect a read error. The rearrangement uses TRBV2 and TRBJ2-7; D gene uncertain. This CDR3 has 15 amino acids. Germline V CDR1 and CDR2: SNHLY, FYNNEI. The CDR3 DNA sequence: TGTGCCAGCAATGAAGGAAGCGAACTTTCCTACGAGCAGTACTTC. This encodes CASNEGSELSYEQYF.

The chain uses TRBV4-1 and TRBJ2-2; D unresolved. V was cut by 0 bases and J by 4 bases, with 15 bases left in between. CDR1 is MGHRA and CDR2 is YSYEKL in the germline V gene. CDR3 size: 17 residues. The CDR3 DNA sequence: TGCGCCAGCAGCCAAGATGTGCCCCCGATTGTCACCGGGGAGCTGTTTTTT. Encoded protein: CASSQDVPPIVTGELFF.

The gene calls are TRBV10-2 and TRBJ2-1; D is possibly TRBD1 or TRBD2 (5 bases each). The CDR3 contains 16 residues. Trimming shortened V by 2 bases and J by 7 bases, and 18 bases separated the two germline ends. In germline, CDR1 is WSHSY, CDR2 SAAADI. The CDR3 bases are TGCGCCAGCAGTGAGCCCTCATCCGGGACGTATAATGAGCAGTTCTTC. Translating it yields CASSEPSSGTYNEQFF.

The chain uses TRBV5-6 and TRBJ2-3, with a weak D call TRBD1 (6 bases). V was shortened by 4 bases and J by 6 bases, with 21 bases between the two germline ends. In germline, CDR1 is SGHDT, CDR2 YYEEEE. CDR3 length: 16 amino acids. The CDR3, as DNA: TGTGCCAGCAGCCTAAGCCTAACAGGGCTTCTGGATACGCAGTATTTT. Its protein product is CASSLSLTGLLDTQYF.

In this sample, this clonotype turned up many times. A much larger clone differs from this one at a single base, so this may be a read error. J is TRBJ2-7 and V is TRBV7-2, with 8 nucleotides matching TRBD1. The V segment lost 6 bases and the J segment 2 bases; nucleotides outside the gene matches: 3. The CDR3 consists of 13 residues. Germline assignment: CDR1 SGHTA and CDR2 FQGNSA. CDR3 nucleotide sequence: TGTGCCAGCAGTTTACAGGGGGCCTACGAGCAGTACTTC. Protein: CASSLQGAYEQYF.

The genes are TRBV5-1 and TRBJ2-1; D might be TRBD1 (5 bases). This CDR3 has 15 residues. Trimming stripped 4 bases from V and 4 bases from J, with 15 bases between. Germline loops: CDR1 SGHRS, CDR2 YFSETQ. CDR3 DNA sequence: TGCGCCAGCAGCCCGGACACGACGACTTACAATGAGCAGTTCTTC. Protein: CASSPDTTTYNEQFF.

This clonotype was recorded only once. The rearrangement joins TRBV5-1 to TRBJ2-7, with 9 bases lining up with TRBD1. CDR3 length equals 15 residues. With V trimmed by 0 bases and J by 2 bases, 3 bases remained unmatched. Germline V CDR1 and CDR2: SGHRS, YFSETQ. The CDR3 sequence is CASSLEDRGPYEQYF. CDR3 nucleotide sequence: TGCGCCAGCAGCTTGGAGGACAGGGGTCCCTACGAGCAGTACTTC.

This clonotype was detected only a few times. The chain is built from TRBV12-3 or TRBV12-4 and TRBJ2-1; D possibly matches TRBD1 or TRBD2 (6 bases each). CDR3 length equals 15 residues. Trimming took 2 bases from V and 2 from J, leaving 10 bases between them. DNA of the CDR3: TGTGCCAGCAGTTTATGGGGGGCAACCTACAATGAGCAGTTCTTC. Its translation: CASSLWGATYNEQFF.

This clonotype appeared once. The chain recombines TRBV15 with TRBJ1-5; D gene ambiguous. This CDR3 has 18 residues. Germline V CDR1 and CDR2: LNHNV, YYDKDF (reference sequence). Trimming cost V 1 base and J 0 bases, with 16 bases left between them. The CDR3 sequence is CATSRGKGSSYSNQPQHF. The CDR3 DNA reads TGTGCCACCAGCAGAGGTAAAGGGAGTTCCTATAGCAATCAGCCCCAGCATTTT.

This chain connects TRBV27 to TRBJ2-7; weak D call: TRBD1 (6 bases). Germline CDR1 and CDR2: MNHEY and SMNVEV (reference sequence). The CDR3 loop spans 14 amino acids. Between the trimmed V and J ends, which lost 2 bases and 0 bases, there was a span of 8 bases. For the CDR3, the DNA is TGTGCCAGCAGTTTAGGGGACATCTCCTACGAGCAGTACTTC. Its translation: CASSLGDISYEQYF.

Only a few counts were recorded for this clonotype. The chain employs TRBV7-6 and TRBJ2-7; 11 nucleotides align to TRBD1. This CDR3 is built from 14 residues. Germline values: CDR1 SGHVS, CDR2 FNYEAQ. After removal of 3 bases from V and 5 bases from J, the junction contained 3 bases not matched to a gene. This CDR3 reads CASSFRTGGDEQYF. DNA of the CDR3: TGTGCCAGCAGCTTCAGGACAGGGGGCGACGAGCAGTACTTC.